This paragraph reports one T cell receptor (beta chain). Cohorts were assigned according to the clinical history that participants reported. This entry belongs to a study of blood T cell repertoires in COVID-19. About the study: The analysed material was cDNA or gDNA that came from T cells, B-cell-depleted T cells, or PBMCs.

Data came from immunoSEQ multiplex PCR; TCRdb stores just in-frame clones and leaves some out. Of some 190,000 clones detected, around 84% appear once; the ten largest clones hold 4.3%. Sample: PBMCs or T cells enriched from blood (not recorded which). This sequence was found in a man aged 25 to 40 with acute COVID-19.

CDR3 loop: CASSAPSGGTDTQYF. DNA of the CDR3: TGTGCCAGCAGCGCACCTTCGGGGGGCACAGATACGCAGTATTTT. J is TRBJ2-3 and V is TRBV9; a weak D match, TRBD2 (6 bases). The CDR3 has 15 amino acids. Germline V lookup: CDR1 SGDLS, CDR2 YYNGEE. V lost 3 bases, J lost 1 base, and 12 bases lay in between.